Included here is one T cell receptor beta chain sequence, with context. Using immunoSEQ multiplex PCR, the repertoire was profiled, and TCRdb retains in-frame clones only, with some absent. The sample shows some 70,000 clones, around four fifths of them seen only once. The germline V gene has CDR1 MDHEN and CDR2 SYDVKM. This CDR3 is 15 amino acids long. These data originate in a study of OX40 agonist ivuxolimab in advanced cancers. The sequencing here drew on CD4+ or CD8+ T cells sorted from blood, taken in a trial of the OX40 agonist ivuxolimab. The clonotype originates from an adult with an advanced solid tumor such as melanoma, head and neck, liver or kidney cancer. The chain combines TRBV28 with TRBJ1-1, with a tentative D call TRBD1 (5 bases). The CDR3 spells CASIRGDLPNTEAFF. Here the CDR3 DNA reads TGTGCTTCCATACGAGGGGACCTCCCGAACACTGAAGCTTTCTTT.